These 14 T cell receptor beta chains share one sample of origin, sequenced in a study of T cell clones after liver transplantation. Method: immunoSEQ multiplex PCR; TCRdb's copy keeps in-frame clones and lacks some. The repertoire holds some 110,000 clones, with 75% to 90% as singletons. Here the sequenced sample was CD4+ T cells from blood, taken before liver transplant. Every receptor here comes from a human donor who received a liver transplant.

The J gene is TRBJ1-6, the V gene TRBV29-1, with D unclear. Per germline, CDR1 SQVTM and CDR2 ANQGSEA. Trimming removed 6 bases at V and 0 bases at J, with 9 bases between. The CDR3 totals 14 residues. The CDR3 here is CSVQESSYNSPLHF. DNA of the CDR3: TGCAGCGTCCAGGAGAGCTCCTATAATTCACCCCTCCACTTT.

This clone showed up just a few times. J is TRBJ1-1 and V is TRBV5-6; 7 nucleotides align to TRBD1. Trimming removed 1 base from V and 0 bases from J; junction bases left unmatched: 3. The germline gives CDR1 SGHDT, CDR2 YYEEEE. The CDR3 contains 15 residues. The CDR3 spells CASSLMDRMNTEAFF. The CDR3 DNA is TGTGCCAGCAGCTTGATGGACAGGATGAACACTGAAGCTTTCTTT.

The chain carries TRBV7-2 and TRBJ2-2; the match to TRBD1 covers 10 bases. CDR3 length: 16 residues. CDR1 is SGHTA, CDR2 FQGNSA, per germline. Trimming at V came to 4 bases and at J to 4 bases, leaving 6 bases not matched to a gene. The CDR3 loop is CASSSGTGASTGELFF. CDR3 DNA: TGTGCCAGCAGCTCCGGGACAGGGGCTAGCACCGGGGAGCTGTTTTTT.

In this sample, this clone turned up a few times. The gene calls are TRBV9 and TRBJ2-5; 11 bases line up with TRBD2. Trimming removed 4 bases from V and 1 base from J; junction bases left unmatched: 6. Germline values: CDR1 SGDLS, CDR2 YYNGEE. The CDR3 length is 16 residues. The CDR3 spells CASSIGTSGLQETQYF. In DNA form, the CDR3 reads TGTGCCAGCAGCATCGGGACTAGCGGCCTCCAAGAGACCCAGTACTTC.

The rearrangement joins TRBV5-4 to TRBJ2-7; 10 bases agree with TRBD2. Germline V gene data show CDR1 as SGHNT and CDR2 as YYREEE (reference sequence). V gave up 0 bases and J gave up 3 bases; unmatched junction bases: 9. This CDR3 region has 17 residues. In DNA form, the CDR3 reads TGTGCCAGCAGCTTGGGCAACCTAGCGGGGGTAAACTACGAGCAGTACTTC. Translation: CASSLGNLAGVNYEQYF.

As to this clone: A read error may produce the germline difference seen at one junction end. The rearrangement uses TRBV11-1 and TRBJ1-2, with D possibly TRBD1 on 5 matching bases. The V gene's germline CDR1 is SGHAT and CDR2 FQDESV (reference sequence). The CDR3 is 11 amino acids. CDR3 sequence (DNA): TGTGCCAGCAGCGATGGGGGACGGGCGTCCTTC. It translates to CASSDGGRASF.

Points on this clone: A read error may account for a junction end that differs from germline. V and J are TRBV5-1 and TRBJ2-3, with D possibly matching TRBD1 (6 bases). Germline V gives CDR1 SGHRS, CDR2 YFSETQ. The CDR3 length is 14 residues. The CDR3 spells CASSLAGDILRGDF. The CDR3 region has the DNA TGCGCCAGCAGCTTGGCAGGGGATATACTCCGAGGGGATTTT. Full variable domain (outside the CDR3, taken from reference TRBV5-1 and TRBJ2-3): KAGVTQTPRYLIKTRGQQVTLSCSPISGHRSVSWYQQTPGQGLQFLFEYFSETQRNKGNFPGRFSGRQFSNSRSEMNVSTLELGDSALYLCASSLAGDILRGDFGPGTRLTVL.

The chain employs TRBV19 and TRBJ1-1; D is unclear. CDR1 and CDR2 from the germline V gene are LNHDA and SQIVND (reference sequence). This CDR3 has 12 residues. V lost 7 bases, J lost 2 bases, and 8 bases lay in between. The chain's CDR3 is CASKDRNTEAFF. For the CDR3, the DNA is TGTGCCAGTAAAGACCGAAACACTGAAGCTTTCTTT. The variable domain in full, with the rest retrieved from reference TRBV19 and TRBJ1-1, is DGGITQSPKYLFRKEGQNVTLSCEQNLNHDAMYWYRQDPGQGLRLIYYSQIVNDFQKGDIAEGYSVSREKKESFPLTVTSAQKNPTAFYLCASKDRNTEAFFGQGTRLTVV.

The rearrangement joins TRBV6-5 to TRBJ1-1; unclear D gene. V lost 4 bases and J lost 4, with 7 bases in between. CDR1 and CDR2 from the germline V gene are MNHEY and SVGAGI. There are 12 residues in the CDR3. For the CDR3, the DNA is TGTGCCAGCAGTTTTGAGGGCACTGAAGCTTTCTTT. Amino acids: CASSFEGTEAFF.

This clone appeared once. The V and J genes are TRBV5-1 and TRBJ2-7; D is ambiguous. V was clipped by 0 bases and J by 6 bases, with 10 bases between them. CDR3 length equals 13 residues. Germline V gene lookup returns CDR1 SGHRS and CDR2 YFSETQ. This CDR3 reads CASSLEADFEQYF. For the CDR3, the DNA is TGCGCCAGCAGCTTGGAGGCAGACTTCGAGCAGTACTTC.

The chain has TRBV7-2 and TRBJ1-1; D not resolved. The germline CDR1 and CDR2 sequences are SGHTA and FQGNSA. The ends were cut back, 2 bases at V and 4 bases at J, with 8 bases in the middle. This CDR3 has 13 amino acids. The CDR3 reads CASSLNAATEAFF. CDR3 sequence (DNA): TGTGCCAGCAGCTTAAATGCAGCCACTGAAGCTTTCTTT.

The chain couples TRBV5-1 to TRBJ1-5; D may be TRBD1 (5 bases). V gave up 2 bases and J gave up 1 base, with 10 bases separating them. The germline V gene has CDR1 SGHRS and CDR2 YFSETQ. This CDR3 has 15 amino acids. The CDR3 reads CASSFDSFSNQPQHF. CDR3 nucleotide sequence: TGCGCCAGCAGCTTTGACAGTTTCAGCAATCAGCCCCAGCATTTT.

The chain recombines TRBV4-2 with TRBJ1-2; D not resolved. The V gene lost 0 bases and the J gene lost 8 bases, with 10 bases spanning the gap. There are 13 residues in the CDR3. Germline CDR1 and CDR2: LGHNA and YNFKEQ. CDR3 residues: CASSQDEVRGYTF. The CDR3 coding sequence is TGTGCCAGCAGCCAAGATGAGGTTAGAGGCTACACCTTC.

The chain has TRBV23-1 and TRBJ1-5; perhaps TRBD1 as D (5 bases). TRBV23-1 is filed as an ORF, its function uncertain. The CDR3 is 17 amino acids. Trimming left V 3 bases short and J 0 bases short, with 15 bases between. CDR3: CASSQHGTAYSNQPQHF. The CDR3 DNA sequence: TGCGCCAGCAGTCAGCACGGGACGGCATATAGCAATCAGCCCCAGCATTTT.